These T cell receptor beta chains were read from a single sample in a study of blood T cell repertoires in COVID-19. TCRdb's copy holds only in-frame clones and misses some; the assay was immunoSEQ multiplex PCR. Here the sample spans 95,000 to 150,000 clones, 74% being singletons. Material: peripheral blood. Receptors were obtained from a man in his sixties with acute or convalescent COVID-19. The CDR3 runs from the conserved cysteine through the conserved F or W. A D gene is named only where the DNA matches it firmly. Size values are once, few and many counts, or a class for expanded clones, and some rows have none.

abundance,v_gene,j_gene,len,d_gene,CDR3aa,CDR3nt
.,TRBV18,TRBJ1-1,14,TRBD1,CASSLDRANTEAFF,TGTGCCAGCTCACTGGACAGGGCTAACACTGAAGCTTTCTTT
.,TRBV29-1,TRBJ1-2,13,.,CSVEVGASYGYTF,TGCAGCGTTGAGGTGGGGGCGAGCTATGGCTACACCTTC
.,TRBV5-1,TRBJ1-6,15,TRBD1,CASSLGQGRNSPLHF,TGCGCCAGCAGCTTGGGACAGGGACGGAATTCACCCCTCCACTTT
.,TRBV24-1,TRBJ1-3,13,.,CATSHSSGNTIYF,TGTGCCACCAGTCACAGCTCTGGAAACACCATATATTTT
few,TRBV6-5,TRBJ1-2,15,.,CASSRRTQGIYGYTF,TGTGCCAGCAGTCGCAGGACTCAGGGGATCTATGGCTACACCTTC
.,TRBV5-4,TRBJ2-1,16,.,CASSLAGGALYNEQFF,TGTGCCAGCAGCTTGGCGGGCGGGGCCTTATACAATGAGCAGTTCTTC
.,TRBV6-6,TRBJ2-3,14,TRBD2,CATRAGGLTDTQYF,TGTGCCACCCGGGCGGGGGGCCTCACAGATACGCAGTATTTT
few,TRBV19,TRBJ1-5,15,.,CASSTPDRQSGPQHF,TGTGCCAGTAGTACTCCGGACAGACAGAGTGGGCCCCAGCATTTT
few,TRBV3-1/TRBV3-2,TRBJ2-2,15,TRBD1,CASSPGQGAFGELFF,TGTGCCAGCAGCCCGGGACAGGGGGCTTTCGGGGAGCTGTTTTTT
.,TRBV13,TRBJ2-7,13,.,CASSLDSGYEQYF,TGTGCCAGCAGCTTAGACAGCGGCTACGAGCAGTACTTC
.,TRBV3-1/TRBV3-2,TRBJ1-2,14,TRBD1,CASSHGTAVYGYTF,TGTGCCAGCAGCCATGGGACAGCCGTTTATGGCTACACCTTC
.,TRBV19,TRBJ1-6,14,.,CASSIQGLRSPLHF,TGTGCCAGTAGTATCCAGGGCTTGCGTTCACCCCTCCACTTT
.,TRBV11-2,TRBJ2-3,16,TRBD2,CASSFTAGSSTDTQYF,TGTGCCAGCAGCTTTACAGCGGGGTCTAGCACAGATACGCAGTATTTT
.,TRBV7-7,TRBJ2-1,13,TRBD2,CASSSGLVNEQFF,TGTGCCAGCAGCTCGGGACTAGTAAATGAGCAGTTCTTC
.,TRBV7-8,TRBJ2-7,15,.,CASSEAGTSSYEQYF,TGTGCCAGCAGCGAAGCCGGGACTTCCTCCTACGAGCAGTACTTC
.,TRBV11-3,TRBJ1-4,15,TRBD1,CASRDGGQPNEKLFF,TGTGCCAGCAGGGATGGGGGACAGCCTAATGAAAAACTGTTTTTT
.,TRBV14,TRBJ1-1,13,.,CASSQASIERAFF,TGTGCCAGCAGCCAAGCCTCCATTGAGAGAGCTTTCTTT
.,TRBV5-1,TRBJ2-1,16,.,CASRNRAAVWYNEQFF,TGCGCCAGCAGGAACAGGGCCGCGGTATGGTACAATGAGCAGTTCTTC
.,TRBV19,TRBJ1-2,16,.,CASSAPGQGKWYGYTF,TGTGCCAGTAGTGCTCCGGGGCAGGGGAAATGGTATGGCTACACCTTC
.,TRBV4-1,TRBJ2-7,15,TRBD2,CASSQDRGGAYEQYF,TGCGCCAGCAGCCAAGATCGCGGGGGGGCCTACGAGCAGTACTTC
once,TRBV6-5,TRBJ2-7,15,TRBD2,CASTGGLAGPYEQYF,TGTGCCAGCACCGGCGGACTAGCGGGACCCTACGAGCAGTACTTC
few,TRBV24-1,TRBJ1-2,13,TRBD1,CATSDRGLGGYTF,TGTGCCACCAGCGACAGGGGGCTCGGGGGCTACACCTTC
.,TRBV6-1,TRBJ2-5,14,TRBD1,CASSDQGQQETQYF,TGTGCCAGCAGTGACCAGGGACAGCAAGAGACCCAGTACTTC
.,TRBV5-1,TRBJ1-4,13,.,CASSPLGEGSLFF,TGCGCCAGCAGCCCCCTGGGGGAGGGGTCGTTGTTTTTT
.,TRBV5-6,TRBJ1-4,15,.,CASSLVAGTNEKLFF,TGTGCCAGCAGCTTGGTGGCAGGGACTAATGAAAAACTGTTTTTT
.,TRBV24-1,TRBJ2-1,18,TRBD1,CATSGKDRYSMVYNEQFF,TGTGCCACCAGTGGGAAGGACAGGTATTCGATGGTCTACAATGAGCAGTTCTTC
.,TRBV28,TRBJ1-4,12,.,CASITRGSVLFF,TGTGCCAGCATTACTAGGGGGTCAGTACTGTTTTTT
few,TRBV5-5,TRBJ2-6,18,.,CASSSGVGGPSGANVLTF,TGTGCCAGCAGCTCAGGCGTCGGGGGACCCTCTGGGGCCAACGTCCTGACTTTC
.,TRBV30,TRBJ1-6,13,TRBD1,CAWRRDRQTPLHF,TGTGCCTGGAGGAGGGACAGGCAGACACCCCTCCACTTT
.,TRBV28,TRBJ2-2,13,.,CASSLVGTGELFF,TGTGCCAGCAGCCTTGTCGGGACCGGGGAGCTGTTTTTT
.,TRBV5-1,TRBJ1-5,14,.,CASSLASGYQPQHF,TGCGCCAGCAGCTTGGCGTCAGGGTATCAGCCCCAGCATTTT
.,TRBV5-1,TRBJ1-4,15,.,CASSPTPATNEKLFF,TGCGCCAGCAGCCCAACACCTGCAACTAATGAAAAACTGTTTTTT
.,TRBV24-1,TRBJ1-1,14,.,CATSRTGSGTEAFF,TGTGCCACAAGTAGGACGGGCAGCGGGACTGAAGCTTTCTTT
.,TRBV24-1,TRBJ2-3,12,.,CATKSFTDTQYF,TGTGCCACCAAATCATTCACAGATACGCAGTATTTT
few,TRBV2,TRBJ2-5,15,TRBD2,CASSVLAGGPETQYF,TGTGCCAGCAGTGTTCTAGCGGGAGGGCCAGAGACCCAGTACTTC
.,TRBV2,TRBJ2-6,15,.,CASGYERSGANVLTF,TGTGCCAGCGGTTATGAGAGAAGTGGGGCCAACGTCCTGACTTTC
few,TRBV6-5,TRBJ2-5,15,TRBD2,CASRGGRSAQETQYF,TGTGCCAGCAGGGGCGGGAGGAGCGCCCAAGAGACCCAGTACTTC
many,TRBV4-2,TRBJ1-1,15,.,CASSQDALGTGTTFF,TGTGCCAGCAGCCAAGACGCCCTCGGGACCGGGACAACTTTCTTT
.,TRBV5-1,TRBJ1-5,15,TRBD1,CASSLGGQGNQPQHF,TGCGCCAGCAGCTTGGGGGGACAGGGGAATCAGCCCCAGCATTTT
.,TRBV7-3,TRBJ2-7,15,TRBD1,CASSQSGTGSYEQYF,TGTGCCAGCAGTCAAAGTGGGACAGGGTCCTACGAGCAGTACTTC
.,TRBV2,TRBJ2-1,14,TRBD2,CASTREAHLGEQFF,TGTGCCAGCACGCGGGAGGCCCACTTGGGTGAGCAGTTCTTC
.,TRBV19,TRBJ2-1,16,.,CASSMSGARSYNEQFF,TGTGCCAGTAGTATGAGTGGGGCCCGCTCCTACAATGAGCAGTTCTTC
.,TRBV5-1,TRBJ2-1,14,.,CASSLGVAANEQFF,TGCGCCAGCAGCTTGGGGGTAGCGGCAAATGAGCAGTTCTTC
.,TRBV7-8,TRBJ2-7,12,.,CASSLSGYEQYF,TGTGCCAGCAGCTTATCAGGCTACGAGCAGTACTTC
.,TRBV5-1,TRBJ1-1,14,.,CASSGGVWNTEAFF,TGCGCCAGCAGCGGAGGGGTGTGGAACACTGAAGCTTTCTTT
.,TRBV6-5,TRBJ1-1,15,TRBD1,CASSKRRGPGTEAFF,TGTGCCAGCAGTAAACGCAGGGGGCCAGGCACTGAAGCTTTCTTT
.,TRBV19,TRBJ1-2,14,.,CASNYGAGGYGYTF,TGTGCCAGTAATTATGGGGCGGGGGGCTATGGCTACACCTTC
.,TRBV5-6,TRBJ2-7,11,.,CASSSADEQYF,TGTGCCAGCAGCTCTGCGGACGAGCAGTACTTC
.,TRBV11-2,TRBJ2-7,16,TRBD2,CASSAPGLAGVYEQYF,TGTGCCAGCAGCGCGCCGGGACTAGCGGGGGTCTACGAGCAGTACTTC
.,TRBV30,TRBJ1-2,15,.,CAWRSLRQVAYGYTF,TGTGCCTGGAGGTCCCTGAGACAGGTAGCATATGGCTACACCTTC
few,TRBV6-5,TRBJ2-7,15,TRBD1,CASRTGGTGGYEQYF,TGTGCCAGCAGAACCGGCGGGACAGGAGGCTACGAGCAGTACTTC
.,TRBV7-9,TRBJ1-2,15,.,CASSLALAGWHGYTF,TGTGCCAGCAGCTTAGCGCTCGCAGGGTGGCATGGCTACACCTTC
.,TRBV5-1,TRBJ1-3,14,.,CASSLGGAGNTIYF,TGCGCCAGCAGCTTGGGAGGCGCTGGAAACACCATATATTTT
.,TRBV9,TRBJ1-2,18,.,CASSVEGVVGHIVPGYTF,TGTGCCAGCAGCGTAGAGGGGGTCGTGGGACACATCGTCCCTGGCTACACCTTC
.,TRBV2,TRBJ1-3,14,.,CASREGSSGNTIYF,TGTGCCAGCAGGGAGGGAAGCTCTGGAAACACCATATATTTT